These T cell receptor beta chains were read from a single sample in a study of shared clonotypes between healthy human individuals. Assay: immunoSEQ multiplex PCR; the TCRdb copy retains only in-frame clones and omits some. The sample lists 2 million to 2.5 million clones; over 85% were seen once. Sample: naive CD4+ T cells from PBMCs. These receptors originate from a man between 18 and 35 years old in good health. Some clones in this sample may be carry-over from other donors' samples. Both conserved end residues are part of each CDR3. Each record gives: D gene, V gene, J gene, CDR3 DNA, CDR3 protein. A D gene is named only where the DNA matches it firmly.

NA	TRBV7-3	TRBJ2-2	TGTGCCAGCAGCCGTTCAGGAGGGCGGGAGCTGTTTTTT	CASSRSGGRELFF
NA	TRBV6-5	TRBJ2-5	TGTGCCAGCAGGGCGGGCCCGGAGACCCAGTACTTC	CASRAGPETQYF
NA	TRBV7-2	TRBJ2-1	TGTGCCAGCAGCTTAGGTGGGGGGGCCGTCTACAATGAGCAGTTCTTC	CASSLGGGAVYNEQFF
TRBD2	TRBV11-2	TRBJ2-2	TGTGCCAGCAGACTTTTAGCGGGAACTGACACCGGGGAGCTGTTTTTT	CASRLLAGTDTGELFF
TRBD1	TRBV28	TRBJ1-5	TGTGCCAGCAGTTTACGGGGACAGGGAGGGTTTCAGCCCCAGCATTTT	CASSLRGQGGFQPQHF
NA	TRBV2	TRBJ1-5	TGTGCCAGCAGTGACAGGGCACCGAATCAGCCCCAGCATTTT	CASSDRAPNQPQHF
NA	TRBV19	TRBJ1-5	TGTGCCAGTAGTCGAGGGGGTAGAGGCCGGGGTCAGCCCCAGCATTTT	CASSRGGRGRGQPQHF
TRBD1	TRBV27	TRBJ1-5	TGTGCCACCAGACCCCAGGGGGCGCGGGACAATCAGCCCCAGCATTTT	CATRPQGARDNQPQHF
NA	TRBV7-3	TRBJ1-1	TGTGCCAGCAGTCCACGGGGGGGCACTGAAGCTTTCTTT	CASSPRGGTEAFF
NA	TRBV5-4	TRBJ2-1	TGTGCCAGCAGCTCCGAGGGGATCCGCAGGGTGAATGAGCAGTTCTTC	CASSSEGIRRVNEQFF
TRBD1	TRBV15	TRBJ2-7	TGTGCCACCAGCAGTCCGGGACAGGGGTACGAGCAGTACTTC	CATSSPGQGYEQYF